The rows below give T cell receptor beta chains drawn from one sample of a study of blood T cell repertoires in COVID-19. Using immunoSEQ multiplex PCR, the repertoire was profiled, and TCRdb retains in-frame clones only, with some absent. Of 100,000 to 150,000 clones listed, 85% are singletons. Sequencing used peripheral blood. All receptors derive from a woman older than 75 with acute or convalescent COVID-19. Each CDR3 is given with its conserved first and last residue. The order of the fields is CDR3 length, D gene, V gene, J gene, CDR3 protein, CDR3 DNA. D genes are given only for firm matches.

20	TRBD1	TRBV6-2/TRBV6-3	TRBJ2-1	CASSQTGWISLDPGYNEQFF	TGTGCCAGCAGCCAGACAGGGTGGATTAGCTTAGATCCTGGCTACAATGAGCAGTTCTTC
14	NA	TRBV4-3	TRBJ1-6	CASSPQGRLSPLHF	TGCGCCAGCAGCCCACAGGGACGCCTATCACCCCTCCACTTT
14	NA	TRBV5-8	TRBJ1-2	CASSFNGANYGYTF	TGTGCCAGCAGCTTCAATGGAGCTAACTATGGCTACACCTTC
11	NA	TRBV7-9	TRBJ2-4	CASSSEDIQYF	TGTGCCAGCAGCTCCGAGGACATTCAGTACTTC
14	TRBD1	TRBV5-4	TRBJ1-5	CASSLAGGNQPQHF	TGTGCCAGCAGCTTGGCAGGGGGGAATCAGCCCCAGCATTTT
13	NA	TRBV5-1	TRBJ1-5	CASSLVGTGPQHF	TGCGCCAGCAGCTTGGTTGGCACAGGGCCCCAGCATTTT
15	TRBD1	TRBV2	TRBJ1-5	CASSYTGTGSQPQHF	TGTGCCAGCAGTTATACCGGGACAGGGAGTCAGCCCCAGCATTTT
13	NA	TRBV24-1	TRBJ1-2	CATSVGSDYGYTF	TGTGCCACCAGTGTTGGGAGCGACTATGGCTACACCTTC
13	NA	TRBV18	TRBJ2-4	CASSPVRRDIQYF	TGTGCCAGCTCACCCGTCCGCAGGGACATTCAGTACTTC
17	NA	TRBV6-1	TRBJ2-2	CASTERGGVGVTGELFF	TGTGCCAGCACTGAAAGGGGGGGAGTCGGGGTCACCGGGGAGCTGTTTTTT
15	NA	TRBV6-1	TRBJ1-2	CASSEARGRGMGYTF	TGTGCCAGCAGTGAGGCTAGGGGCAGAGGAATGGGCTACACCTTC
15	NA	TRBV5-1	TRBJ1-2	CASSFTTGEEDGYTF	TGCGCCAGCAGCTTTACTACAGGCGAGGAAGATGGCTACACCTTC
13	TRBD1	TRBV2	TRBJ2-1	CAVGTGEYDEQFF	TGTGCCGTCGGGACAGGCGAGTACGATGAGCAGTTCTTC
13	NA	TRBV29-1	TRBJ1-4	CSVMAGVDEKLFF	TGCAGCGTCATGGCGGGAGTGGATGAAAAACTGTTTTTT
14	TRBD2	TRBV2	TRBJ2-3	CASQGLAGEGTQYF	TGTGCCAGCCAGGGACTAGCGGGGGAGGGTACGCAGTATTTT
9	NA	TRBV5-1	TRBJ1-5	CARMGAQHF	TGCGCCAGGATGGGAGCCCAGCATTTT
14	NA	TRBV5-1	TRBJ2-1	CASSLAGSGGEQFF	TGCGCCAGCAGCTTGGCCGGTAGTGGCGGTGAGCAGTTCTTC
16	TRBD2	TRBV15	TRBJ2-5	CATSRDLAGGGKTQYF	TGTGCCACCAGCAGAGATCTAGCGGGGGGCGGGAAGACCCAGTACTTC
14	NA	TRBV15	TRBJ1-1	CATRGGGWQTEAFF	TGTGCCACCAGGGGGGGAGGGTGGCAGACTGAAGCTTTCTTT
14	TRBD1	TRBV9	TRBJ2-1	CASSVSGGNNEQFF	TGTGCCAGCAGCGTATCAGGGGGTAACAATGAGCAGTTCTTC
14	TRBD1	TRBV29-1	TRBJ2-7	CSVVRQGSSYEQYF	TGCAGCGTTGTCCGACAGGGGAGCTCCTACGAGCAGTACTTC
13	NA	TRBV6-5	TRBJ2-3	CASMGGSAGTQYF	TGTGCCAGCATGGGGGGTTCGGCCGGTACGCAGTATTTT